The 21 T cell receptor beta chains given below trace back to one sample, sequenced in a study of T cells after yellow fever vaccination. TCRdb reprocessed the 5' RACE reads via MiXCR and lists one record per CDR3 protein. The sample consists of almost 600,000 distinct CDR3 sequences, roughly 14% of them appearing once. The sequences come from PBMCs, collected on the day of the yellow fever booster vaccination. These receptors all stem from a man younger than 45 who received the YFV17D yellow fever vaccine.

This clonotype was detected a few times. The chain couples TRBV21-1 to TRBJ2-1. TRBV21-1 is designated a pseudogene. The CDR3 spans 17 residues. CDR3 region: CASSTIGVGRAHNEQFF. The CDR3 DNA is TGTGCCAGCAGCACCATTGGTGTTGGGAGGGCCCACAATGAGCAGTTCTTC.

This clonotype has only a few counts. The rearrangement joins TRBV12-3 or TRBV12-4 to TRBJ2-1, with 9 bases lining up with TRBD2. With 6 bases clipped from V and 3 bases from J, the junction kept 12 bases outside the gene matches. The CDR3 runs 17 residues. The CDR3: CASSYLGSGGYYNEQFF. CDR3 DNA: TGTGCCAGCAGCTACCTGGGTAGCGGGGGCTACTACAATGAGCAGTTCTTC.

This clonotype was observed a few times. In nucleotides, the CDR3 is TGTGCCAGCAGTGACAGGGAACGTTCCTACGAGCAGTACTTC. It yields the protein CASSDRERSYEQYF. The chain couples TRBV12-3 or TRBV12-4 to TRBJ2-7; 7 bases line up with TRBD1. V trimming: 5 bases; J trimming: 1 base; junction bases outside the gene matches: 5. The CDR3 is made up of 14 amino acids.

This clonotype has a handful of counts. The chain uses TRBV12-3 or TRBV12-4 and TRBJ2-7; 10 nucleotides match TRBD2. J was trimmed by 6 bases and V by 5 bases; bases with no gene match: 10. This CDR3 contains 15 residues. CDR3 protein: CASSPGSGRAGEQYF. For the CDR3, the DNA is TGTGCCAGCAGTCCTGGGAGCGGGAGGGCTGGCGAGCAGTACTTC.

The table lists this clonotype with a count of one. This chain connects TRBV7-9 to TRBJ1-5; D gene uncertain. The V gene's germline CDR1 is SEHNR and CDR2 FQNEAQ (reference sequence). Trimming stripped 5 bases from V and 2 bases from J, with 13 bases between. The CDR3 is 15 amino acids. In DNA form, the CDR3 reads TGTGCCAGCAGCACGGCCGGGAGGGGCAATCAGCCCCAGCATTTT. Translation gives CASSTAGRGNQPQHF.

In its sample, this clonotype was seen a few times. This chain's CDR3 is CSVGRTGTSEQYF. The CDR3 nucleotides read TGCAGCGTTGGAAGGACAGGTACGTCGGAGCAGTACTTC. The V call is TRBV29-1, the J call TRBJ2-7; the match to TRBD1 covers 7 bases. The CDR3 spans 13 residues. The J segment lost 7 bases and the V segment lost 4 bases, leaving 10 bases of the junction unmatched. Germline CDR1 SQVTM, CDR2 ANQGSEA.

This clonotype has a count of ten or more. CDR3 in amino acids: CASSPPLPGADTGELFF. In DNA form, the CDR3 reads TGCGCCAGCAGCCCTCCCCTCCCGGGTGCCGACACCGGGGAGCTGTTTTTT. The rearrangement uses TRBV5-1 and TRBJ2-2; unclear D gene. The CDR3 consists of 17 residues. Trimming stripped 4 bases from V and 3 bases from J, with 19 bases between. The germline V gene encodes CDR1 SGHRS and CDR2 YFSETQ.

This clonotype appeared many times. This chain connects TRBV5-1 to TRBJ1-3; D remains unclear. CDR1 and CDR2 from the germline V gene are SGHRS and YFSETQ. This CDR3 has 14 residues. V was shortened by 7 bases and J by 0 bases, with 11 bases between the two germline ends. CDR3 sequence reads: CASGQGSSGNTIYF. CDR3 in DNA: TGCGCCAGCGGGCAAGGGAGCTCTGGAAACACCATATATTTT.

This clonotype was seen a few times. The rearrangement links TRBV20-1 to TRBJ2-3, with unresolved D. Germline lookup yields CDR1 DFQATT and CDR2 SNEGSKA (reference sequence). The CDR3 contains 16 residues. The ends were cut back, 6 bases at V and 0 bases at J, with 19 bases in the middle. The CDR3 DNA is TGCAGTGCCCCCAAGATGGGTGGAACTAGCACAGATACGCAGTATTTT. Its translation: CSAPKMGGTSTDTQYF.

This clonotype was counted a few times. V and J are TRBV5-1 and TRBJ2-2; either TRBD1 or TRBD2 may supply D (5 bases each). V was cut by 1 base and J by 1 base, with 11 bases left in between. This CDR3 region has 16 residues. Germline V gene data show CDR1 as SGHRS and CDR2 as YFSETQ. The CDR3 DNA follows: TGCGCCAGCAGCTTGCCCAGGGAGTGGAACACCGGGGAGCTGTTTTTT. Amino acids: CASSLPREWNTGELFF.

This clonotype was seen a few times. The gene calls are TRBV7-6 and TRBJ2-1; 7 bases are shared with TRBD2. This CDR3 has 12 amino acids. Germline CDR1 SGHVS, CDR2 FNYEAQ. The V gene end was trimmed by 3 bases and the J gene end by 12 bases; junction bases not matched to a gene: 5. The CDR3 region is CASSFVGGGQFF. The CDR3 DNA follows: TGTGCCAGCAGCTTCGTTGGGGGGGGGCAGTTCTTC.

This clonotype was counted between two and nine times. This chain links TRBV20-1 with TRBJ2-1; 10 nucleotides agree with TRBD2. CDR3 size: 15 residues. Losses at the gene ends were 2 bases for V and 7 bases for J; bases not matched to a gene: 8. CDR1 is DFQATT, CDR2 SNEGSKA, per germline (reference sequence). CDR3 loop: CSARTSGRAWNEQFF. CDR3 in DNA: TGCAGTGCTAGAACCAGCGGGAGGGCCTGGAATGAGCAGTTCTTC.

As for this clonotype: A much larger clone lies one base from this, so it may be a read error. The chain combines TRBV25-1 with TRBJ1-5, with D maybe TRBD1 (5 bases). Germline V lookup: CDR1 MGHDK, CDR2 SYGVNS. This CDR3 is built from 14 residues. V gave up 2 bases and J gave up 3 bases, with 8 bases separating them. CDR3 nucleotides: TGTGCCAGCAGTGAAGCAGGGAACAATCAGCCCCAGCATTTT. Encoded protein: CASSEAGNNQPQHF.

For this clonotype: At one end, the junction sequence differs from germline, possibly due to a read error. The chain has TRBV7-8 and TRBJ2-2, with D uncertain. The CDR3 totals 14 residues. Germline assignment: CDR1 SGHVS and CDR2 FQNEAQ. The CDR3 is CASSIAVSTGELFF. The CDR3 DNA is TGTGCCAGCAGCATAGCAGTTTCCACCGGGGAGCTGTTTTTT.

The J gene is TRBJ2-5, the V gene TRBV12-3 or TRBV12-4; D gene ambiguous. The CDR3 loop spans 13 amino acids. With 2 bases removed from V and 7 bases from J, the gap between germline ends came to 11 bases. The CDR3, as DNA: TGTGCCAGCAGTTTACAAGTGTTAATGACCCAGTACTTC. Protein: CASSLQVLMTQYF.

The gene calls are TRBV25-1 and TRBJ2-5, with D unresolved. CDR1 and CDR2 from the germline V gene are MGHDK and SYGVNS. This CDR3 is 14 amino acids long. Trimming cost V 3 bases and J 5 bases, with 13 bases left between them. CDR3 sequence (DNA): TGTGCCAGCAGTGATGCTGGGATTTTCGAGACCCAGTACTTC. Translating it yields CASSDAGIFETQYF.

Here the CDR3 reads CASSSGREDTQYF. CDR3 sequence (DNA): TGTGCCAGCAGTTCAGGAAGGGAGGATACGCAGTATTTT. The V call is TRBV6-5, the J call TRBJ2-3; TRBD2 is a possible D gene (5 bases). V was clipped by 4 bases and J by 6 bases, with 11 bases between them. The V gene's germline CDR1 is MNHEY and CDR2 SVGAGI. This CDR3 comprises 13 residues.

This clonotype was seen a handful of times. DNA of the CDR3: TGTGCCAGCAGCCTGACTAGCGGGAGAGCATACGAGCAGTACTTC. It translates to CASSLTSGRAYEQYF. The chain has TRBV7-2 and TRBJ2-7; 12 bases align to TRBD2. With V trimmed by 5 bases and J by 4 bases, 6 bases remained unmatched. Germline CDR1 reads SGHTA; CDR2 reads FQGNSA. The CDR3 extends over 15 amino acids.

This clonotype was detected a few times. This chain links TRBV29-1 with TRBJ2-7, with TRBD1 identical over 8 bases. The germline gives CDR1 SQVTM, CDR2 ANQGSEA. CDR3 size: 13 residues. V lost 6 bases and J lost 2; bases outside the gene matches: 6. The CDR3 region has the DNA TGCAGCGTGGAGGACAGGGTGGCCTACGAGCAGTACTTC. Protein product: CSVEDRVAYEQYF.

The V and J genes are TRBV11-2 and TRBJ1-1, with a weak D call TRBD1 (6 bases). V lost 4 bases to trimming and J lost 4 bases, with 13 bases between them. Germline V gene lookup returns CDR1 SGHAT and CDR2 FQNNGV. This CDR3 is 14 amino acids long. The chain's CDR3 is CASSSTQGATEAFF. As DNA, the CDR3 is TGTGCCAGCAGCTCAACACAGGGAGCCACTGAAGCTTTCTTT.

The J gene is TRBJ2-7, the V gene TRBV7-2; D may correspond to TRBD1 or TRBD2 (6 bases each). The CDR3 sequence is 11 residues long. Trimming pared 5 bases from V and 8 bases from J, leaving 10 bases between. Germline assignment: CDR1 SGHTA and CDR2 FQGNSA. CDR3 in DNA: TGTGCCAGCAGCCCGGGGGCCAAGCAGTACTTC. Residues: CASSPGAKQYF.